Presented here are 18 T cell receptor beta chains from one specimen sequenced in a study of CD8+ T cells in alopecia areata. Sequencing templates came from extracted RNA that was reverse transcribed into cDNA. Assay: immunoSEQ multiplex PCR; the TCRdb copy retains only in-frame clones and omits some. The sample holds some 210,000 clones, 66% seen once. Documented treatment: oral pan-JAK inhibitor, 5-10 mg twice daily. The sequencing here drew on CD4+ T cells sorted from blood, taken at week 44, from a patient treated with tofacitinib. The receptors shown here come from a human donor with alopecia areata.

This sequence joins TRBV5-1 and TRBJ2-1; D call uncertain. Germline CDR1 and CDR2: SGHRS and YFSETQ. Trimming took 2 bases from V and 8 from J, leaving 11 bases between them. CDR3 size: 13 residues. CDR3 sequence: CASSFGPADEQFF. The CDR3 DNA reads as TGCGCCAGCAGCTTCGGGCCCGCCGATGAGCAGTTCTTC.

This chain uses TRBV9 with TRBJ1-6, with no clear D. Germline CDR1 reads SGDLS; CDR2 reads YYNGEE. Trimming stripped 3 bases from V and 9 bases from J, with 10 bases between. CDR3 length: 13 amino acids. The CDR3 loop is CASSASLASPLHF. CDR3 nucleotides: TGTGCCAGCAGCGCGTCCCTCGCTTCACCCCTCCACTTT.

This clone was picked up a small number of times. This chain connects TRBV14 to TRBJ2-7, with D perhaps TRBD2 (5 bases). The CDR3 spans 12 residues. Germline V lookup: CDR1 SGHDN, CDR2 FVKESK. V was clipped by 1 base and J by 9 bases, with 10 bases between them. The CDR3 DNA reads TGTGCCAGCAGCCAAGGGCGCGCGGGGCAGTACTTC. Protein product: CASSQGRAGQYF. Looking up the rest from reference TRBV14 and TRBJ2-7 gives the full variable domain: EAGVTQFPSHSVIEKGQTVTLRCDPISGHDNLYWYRRVMGKEIKFLLHFVKESKQDESGMPNNRFLAERTGGTYSTLKVQPAELEDSGVYFCASSQGRAGQYFGPGTRLTVT.

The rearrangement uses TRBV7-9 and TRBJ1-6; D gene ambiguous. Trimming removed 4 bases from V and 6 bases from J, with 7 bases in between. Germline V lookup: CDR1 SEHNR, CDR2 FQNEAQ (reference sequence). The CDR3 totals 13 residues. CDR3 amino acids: CASSYDPNSPLHF. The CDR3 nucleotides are TGTGCCAGCAGCTACGACCCTAATTCACCCCTCCACTTT.

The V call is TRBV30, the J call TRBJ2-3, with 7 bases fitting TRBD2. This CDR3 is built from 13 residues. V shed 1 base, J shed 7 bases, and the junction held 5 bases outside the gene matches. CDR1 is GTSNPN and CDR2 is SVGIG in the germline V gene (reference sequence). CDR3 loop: CAWSDGLENTQYF. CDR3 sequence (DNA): TGTGCCTGGAGTGACGGACTAGAAAATACGCAGTATTTT.

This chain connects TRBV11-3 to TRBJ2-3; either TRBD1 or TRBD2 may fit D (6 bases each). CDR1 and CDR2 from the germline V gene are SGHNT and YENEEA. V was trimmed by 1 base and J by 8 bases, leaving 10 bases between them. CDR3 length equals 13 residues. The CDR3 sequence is CASSLGGAATQYF. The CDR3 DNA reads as TGTGCCAGCAGCTTAGGGGGGGCCGCTACGCAGTATTTT.

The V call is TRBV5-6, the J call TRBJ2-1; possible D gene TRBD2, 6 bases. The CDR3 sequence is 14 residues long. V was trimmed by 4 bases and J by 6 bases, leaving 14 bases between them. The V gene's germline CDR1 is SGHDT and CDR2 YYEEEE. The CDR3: CASSPSGTSNEQFF. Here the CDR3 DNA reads TGTGCCAGCAGCCCCTCCGGGACTTCCAATGAGCAGTTCTTC.

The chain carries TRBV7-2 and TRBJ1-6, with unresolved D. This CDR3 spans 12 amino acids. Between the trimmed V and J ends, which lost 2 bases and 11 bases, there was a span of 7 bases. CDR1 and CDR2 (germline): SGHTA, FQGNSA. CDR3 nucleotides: TGTGCCAGCAGCTTATATAACCCACCCCTCCACTTT. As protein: CASSLYNPPLHF.

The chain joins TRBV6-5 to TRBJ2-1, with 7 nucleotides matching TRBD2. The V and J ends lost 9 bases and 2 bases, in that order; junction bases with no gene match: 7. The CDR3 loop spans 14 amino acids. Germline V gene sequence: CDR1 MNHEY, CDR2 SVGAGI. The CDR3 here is CASQEAGAYNEQFF. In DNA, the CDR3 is TGTGCCAGTCAGGAGGCGGGGGCCTACAATGAGCAGTTCTTC.

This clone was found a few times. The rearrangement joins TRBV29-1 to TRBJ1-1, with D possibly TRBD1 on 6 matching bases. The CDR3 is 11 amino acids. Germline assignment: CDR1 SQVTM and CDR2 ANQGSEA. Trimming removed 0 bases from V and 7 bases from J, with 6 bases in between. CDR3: CSVEDRGEAFF. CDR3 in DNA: TGCAGCGTTGAAGACAGGGGTGAAGCTTTCTTT.

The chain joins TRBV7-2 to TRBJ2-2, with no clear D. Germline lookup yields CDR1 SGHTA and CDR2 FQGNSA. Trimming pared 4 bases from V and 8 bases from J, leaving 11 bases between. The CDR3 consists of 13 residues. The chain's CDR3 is CASSSPVGGELFF. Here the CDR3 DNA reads TGTGCCAGCAGCTCTCCGGTAGGAGGGGAGCTGTTTTTT.

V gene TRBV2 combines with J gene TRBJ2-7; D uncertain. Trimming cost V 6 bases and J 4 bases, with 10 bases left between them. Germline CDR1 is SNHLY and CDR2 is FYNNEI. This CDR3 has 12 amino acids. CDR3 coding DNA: TGTGCCAGCAGAGGGCGAGTTTACGAGCAGTACTTC. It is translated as CASRGRVYEQYF.

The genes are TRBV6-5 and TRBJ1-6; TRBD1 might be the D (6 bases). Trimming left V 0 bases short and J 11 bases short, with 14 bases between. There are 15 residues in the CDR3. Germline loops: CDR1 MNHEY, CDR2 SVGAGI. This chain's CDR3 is CASSYSMYEGAPLHF. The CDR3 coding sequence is TGTGCCAGCAGTTACTCGATGTACGAGGGGGCACCCCTCCACTTT.

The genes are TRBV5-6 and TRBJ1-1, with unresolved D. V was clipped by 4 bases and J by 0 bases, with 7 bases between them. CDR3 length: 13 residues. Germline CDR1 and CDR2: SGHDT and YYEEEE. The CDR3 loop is CASSGTMNTEAFF. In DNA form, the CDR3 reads TGTGCCAGCAGCGGAACCATGAACACTGAAGCTTTCTTT.

This CDR3 reads CASHRGDLRETQYF. The DNA for the CDR3 is TGTGCCAGCCATAGGGGGGATTTAAGAGAGACCCAGTACTTC. The chain couples TRBV2 to TRBJ2-5, with D possibly being TRBD1 or TRBD2 (6 bases each). Trimming stripped 8 bases from V and 4 bases from J, with 17 bases between. CDR3 size: 14 residues. Germline CDR1 and CDR2: SNHLY and FYNNEI.

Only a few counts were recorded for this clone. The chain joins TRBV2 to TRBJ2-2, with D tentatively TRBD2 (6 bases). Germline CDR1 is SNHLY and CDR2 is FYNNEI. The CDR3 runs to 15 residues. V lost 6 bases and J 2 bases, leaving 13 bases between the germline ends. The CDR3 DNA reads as TGTGCCAGCAGGGCGGGACTCTCCAACACCGGGGAGCTGTTTTTT. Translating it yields CASRAGLSNTGELFF.

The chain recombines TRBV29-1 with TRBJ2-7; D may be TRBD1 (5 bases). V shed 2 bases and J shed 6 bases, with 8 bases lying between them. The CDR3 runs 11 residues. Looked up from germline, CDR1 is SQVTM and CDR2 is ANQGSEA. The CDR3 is CSVEQGSEQYF. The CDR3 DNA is TGCAGCGTTGAACAGGGTAGCGAGCAGTACTTC.

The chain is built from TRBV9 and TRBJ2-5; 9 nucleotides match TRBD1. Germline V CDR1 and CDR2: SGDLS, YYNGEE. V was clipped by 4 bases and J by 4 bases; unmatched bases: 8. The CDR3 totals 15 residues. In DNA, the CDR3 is TGTGCCAGCAGCATCCGGGACAGGGAAGGAGAGACCCAGTACTTC. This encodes CASSIRDREGETQYF.